The 26 T cell receptor beta chains listed next were all sequenced from one sample in a study of cytomegalovirus exposure and HLA in healthy donors. Sequenced by immunoSEQ multiplex PCR; TCRdb stores in-frame clones only, minus some. The sample contains fewer than 150,000 clones, 88% of which appear only once. The sequenced sample consisted of PBMCs. The receptors stem from a young woman in good health and CMV-seropositive.

Comment on this clone: Other nucleotide sequences in the sample specify the same CDR3. The rearrangement joins TRBV4-1 to TRBJ2-5; D remains ambiguous. CDR1 and CDR2 from the germline V gene are MGHRA and YSYEKL. The CDR3 totals 13 residues. Trimming stripped 1 base from V and 5 bases from J, with 8 bases between. DNA for the CDR3: TGCGCCAGCAGCCAAGGCCCGCGGGAGACCCAGTACTTC. Protein: CASSQGPRETQYF.

Only a few counts were recorded for this clone. The chain combines TRBV4-1 with TRBJ2-7, with D maybe TRBD1 (6 bases). This CDR3 is 14 amino acids long. The V end lost 1 base, the J end lost 4 bases, and 11 bases lay between the germline ends. Germline V lookup: CDR1 MGHRA, CDR2 YSYEKL. The CDR3 region is CASSQGWTEYEQYF. The CDR3 coding sequence is TGCGCCAGCAGCCAAGGGTGGACAGAGTACGAGCAGTACTTC.

The chain couples TRBV28 to TRBJ2-5; possible D gene TRBD2, 5 bases. This CDR3 has 13 residues. Germline V gene sequence: CDR1 MDHEN, CDR2 SYDVKM. The CDR3 sequence is CVAGREPQETQYF. The CDR3 coding sequence is TGTGTCGCCGGAAGGGAGCCCCAAGAGACCCAGTACTTC. Together with reference TRBV28 and TRBJ2-5, the CDR3 gives the full variable domain: DVKVTQSSRYLVKRTGEKVFLECVQDMDHENMFWYRQDPGLGLRLIYFSYDVKMKEKGDIPEGYSVSREKKERFSLILESASTNQTSMYLCVAGREPQETQYFGPGTRLLVL.

V usage is TRBV4-2 and J usage is TRBJ1-4; D not resolved. This CDR3 is 15 amino acids long. Germline assignment: CDR1 LGHNA and CDR2 YNFKEQ. Trimming cost V 0 bases and J 7 bases, with 12 bases left between them. The DNA for the CDR3 is TGTGCCAGCAGCCAAGATAAAGGGAGCGCTGAAAAACTGTTTTTT. Translated, it gives CASSQDKGSAEKLFF.

The rearrangement uses TRBV11-1 and TRBJ2-7; unclear D gene. V was shortened by 5 bases and J by 3 bases, with 14 bases between the two germline ends. Germline V gives CDR1 SGHAT, CDR2 FQDESV (reference sequence). The CDR3 loop spans 14 amino acids. CDR3 in amino acids: CASSPRVSLYEQYF. CDR3 coding DNA: TGTGCCAGCAGCCCCCGGGTTTCCCTCTACGAGCAGTACTTC.

The chain recombines TRBV5-1 with TRBJ2-7, with D perhaps matching TRBD2 (6 bases). The V gene's germline CDR1 is SGHRS and CDR2 YFSETQ. V was pared by 4 bases and J by 2 bases, with 13 bases between. This CDR3 has 14 residues. CDR3: CASSIGTVTYEQYF. The DNA for the CDR3 is TGCGCCAGCAGCATAGGGACTGTTACCTACGAGCAGTACTTC.

The rearrangement links TRBV4-1 to TRBJ2-5; TRBD2 is a possible D gene (5 bases). V was cut by 0 bases and J by 7 bases, with 18 bases left in between. CDR1 and CDR2 (germline): MGHRA, YSYEKL. The CDR3 is 16 amino acids. The CDR3 protein is CASSQDHSASGGTQYF. CDR3 DNA sequence: TGCGCCAGCAGCCAAGATCATAGCGCTAGTGGAGGGACCCAGTACTTC.

The V and J genes are TRBV6-5 and TRBJ1-6, with 8 bases lining up with TRBD1. CDR1 is MNHEY, CDR2 SVGAGI, per germline. This CDR3 region has 11 residues. V lost 7 bases and J lost 13; bases outside the gene matches: 3. CDR3 in amino acids: CASTNRGPLHF. CDR3 nucleotide sequence: TGTGCCAGCACAAACAGGGGGCCCCTCCACTTT.

This CDR3 reads CASSSYRDRGMNTEAFF. The CDR3 bases are TGTGCCAGCAGCTCCTACCGGGACAGGGGTATGAACACTGAAGCTTTCTTT. The rearrangement joins TRBV5-4 to TRBJ1-1; 10 nucleotides agree with TRBD1. The CDR3 length is 17 residues. The junction had 8 bases not matched to a gene; V was cut back by 3 bases and J by 0 bases. In germline, CDR1 is SGHNT, CDR2 YYREEE (reference sequence).

V is TRBV29-1 and J is TRBJ1-1, with D uncertain. Trimming shortened V by 5 bases and J by 0 bases, and 16 bases separated the two germline ends. Looked up from germline, CDR1 is SQVTM and CDR2 is ANQGSEA. The length of the CDR3 is 15 residues. Written as DNA, the CDR3 is TGCAGCGTTAACAGAGGGAGAGGTTTGAACACTGAAGCTTTCTTT. Translating it yields CSVNRGRGLNTEAFF. Drawing the rest from reference TRBV29-1 and TRBJ1-1, the complete variable domain is SAVISQKPSRDICQRGTSLTIQCQVDSQVTMMFWYRQQPGQSLTLIATANQGSEATYESGFVIDKFPISRPNLTFSTLTVSNMSPEDSSIYLCSVNRGRGLNTEAFFGQGTRLTVV.

This clone showed up just once. The V gene is TRBV6-1, the J gene TRBJ1-1; 8 bases agree with TRBD1. The V gene's germline CDR1 is MNHNS and CDR2 SASEGT. The CDR3 runs to 13 residues. V lost 3 bases, J lost 5 bases, and 2 bases stayed unmatched. The CDR3 spells CASSDRGRTEAFF. CDR3 nucleotide sequence: TGTGCCAGCAGTGACAGGGGGCGGACTGAAGCTTTCTTT.

The genes are TRBV11-2 and TRBJ1-2, with a tentative D call TRBD1 (5 bases). This CDR3 has 14 residues. V lost 0 bases, J lost 8 bases, and 13 bases lay in between. Germline V gives CDR1 SGHAT, CDR2 FQNNGV. CDR3 loop: CASSLEAGRGGYTF. Here the CDR3 DNA reads TGTGCCAGCAGCTTAGAGGCGGGGAGGGGAGGCTACACCTTC.

This chain connects TRBV6-1 to TRBJ2-2; no firm D call. The V and J ends lost 0 bases and 6 bases respectively, with 5 bases between them. The CDR3 extends over 13 amino acids. Germline values: CDR1 MNHNS, CDR2 SASEGT. The CDR3: CASSEAWPGELFF. CDR3 bases: TGTGCCAGCAGTGAAGCGTGGCCCGGGGAGCTGTTTTTT.

V is TRBV19 and J is TRBJ2-6; D is unclear. This CDR3 comprises 13 residues. Germline V gene sequence: CDR1 LNHDA, CDR2 SQIVND (reference sequence). Trimming took 7 bases from V and 4 from J, leaving 8 bases between them. The CDR3 loop reads CASIAQGANVLTF. The CDR3 nucleotides are TGTGCCAGTATTGCGCAAGGGGCCAACGTCCTGACTTTC.

V usage is TRBV5-1 and J usage is TRBJ1-6; 9 positions agree with TRBD1. With V trimmed by 4 bases and J by 5 bases, 7 bases remained unmatched. The germline gives CDR1 SGHRS, CDR2 YFSETQ. The CDR3 sequence is 16 residues long. This CDR3 reads CASSHRQGGNNSPLHF. The CDR3, as DNA: TGCGCCAGCAGCCACAGACAGGGGGGGAATAATTCACCCCTCCACTTT.

The chain uses TRBV16 and TRBJ1-1; D gene uncertain. CDR3 size: 12 residues. Trimming removed 0 bases at V and 10 bases at J, with 9 bases between. CDR1 and CDR2 (germline): KGHSY, FQNENV. The DNA for the CDR3 is TGTGCCAGCAGCCAATCAACACGGGGAGCTTTCTTT. Its translation is CASSQSTRGAFF.

The chain is built from TRBV6-5 and TRBJ1-2; 7 positions match TRBD1. Germline CDR1 and CDR2: MNHEY and SVGAGI. The junction had 7 bases not matched to a gene; V was cut back by 5 bases and J by 4 bases. The CDR3 has 14 amino acids. Written as DNA, the CDR3 is TGTGCCAGCAGTGCCGGACAGGCCTTCTATGGCTACACCTTC. This codes for CASSAGQAFYGYTF.

The gene calls are TRBV10-3 and TRBJ2-3, with 9 nucleotides matching TRBD1. J was trimmed by 5 bases and V by 11 bases; bases with no gene match: 5. Germline loops: CDR1 ENHRY, CDR2 SYGVKD. The CDR3 length is 12 residues. Written as DNA, the CDR3 is TGTGCCGCGGGACAGGGATTAGATACGCAGTATTTT. Its protein is CAAGQGLDTQYF.

The sample holds a few counts of this clone. The V call is TRBV27, the J call TRBJ2-7, with 12 positions matching TRBD1. J gave up 4 bases and V 3 bases, and 1 base lay outside the gene matches. Germline CDR1 reads MNHEY; CDR2 reads SMNVEV (reference sequence). The CDR3 length is 14 residues. The DNA of the CDR3 is TGTGCCAGCAGTTTGGGACAGGGGGCGTACGAGCAGTACTTC. Its translation: CASSLGQGAYEQYF.

CDR3: CASSPRDRNSPLHF. The CDR3 nucleotides read TGTGCCAGCAGCCCCCGGGACAGAAATTCACCCCTCCACTTT. This chain connects TRBV9 to TRBJ1-6; 7 bases map to TRBD1. Trimming at V came to 4 bases and at J to 7 bases, leaving 5 bases not matched to a gene. Per the germline V gene, CDR1 is SGDLS and CDR2 is YYNGEE. This CDR3 contains 14 residues. The whole variable domain, filled in from reference TRBV9 and TRBJ1-6, reads DSGVTQTPKHLITATGQRVTLRCSPRSGDLSVYWYQQSLDQGLQFLIQYYNGEERAKGNILERFSAQQFPDLHSELNLSSLELGDSALYFCASSPRDRNSPLHFGNGTRLTVT.

This rearrangement joins TRBV7-9 to TRBJ1-4; 10 bases line up with TRBD1. The CDR3 extends over 16 amino acids. Unmatched junction bases numbered 7, after V lost 1 base and J lost 8 bases. CDR1 and CDR2 from the germline V gene are SEHNR and FQNEAQ (reference sequence). The CDR3 loop is CASSLGDRGESEKLFF. CDR3 DNA sequence: TGTGCCAGCAGCTTAGGGGACAGGGGAGAGAGCGAAAAACTGTTTTTT.

This CDR3 is CASSQVEGGSYNSPLHF. CDR3 nucleotide sequence: TGTGCCAGCAGCCAAGTCGAGGGTGGCTCCTATAATTCACCCCTCCACTTT. The chain carries TRBV4-2 and TRBJ1-6; D not resolved. Between the trimmed V and J ends, which lost 1 base and 0 bases, there was a span of 10 bases. Germline loops: CDR1 LGHNA, CDR2 YNFKEQ. CDR3 length equals 17 residues.

The rearrangement links TRBV7-9 to TRBJ2-3; D is perhaps TRBD2 (5 bases). Germline V gives CDR1 SEHNR, CDR2 FQNEAQ (reference sequence). Trimming shortened V by 1 base and J by 6 bases, and 17 bases separated the two germline ends. This CDR3 region has 16 residues. The CDR3 DNA sequence: TGTGCCAGCAGCTTAGGGCTAGCCACCCCAAAGGATACGCAGTATTTT. This sequence encodes CASSLGLATPKDTQYF.

V is TRBV27 and J is TRBJ2-1; D call uncertain. The ends were cut back, 4 bases at V and 4 bases at J, with 11 bases in the middle. Looked up from germline, CDR1 is MNHEY and CDR2 is SMNVEV (reference sequence). The CDR3 runs 14 residues. The CDR3 is CASSSPPYYNEQFF. CDR3 DNA: TGTGCCAGCAGTTCTCCCCCCTATTACAATGAGCAGTTCTTC.

J is TRBJ1-4 and V is TRBV19; D is uncertain. The length of the CDR3 is 13 residues. Germline loops: CDR1 LNHDA, CDR2 SQIVND (reference sequence). Deletions cut 8 bases from V and 3 bases from J, with 10 bases between. This CDR3 is CASRRLANEKLFF. CDR3 DNA sequence: TGTGCCAGTCGGAGACTGGCTAATGAAAAACTGTTTTTT.

The chain links TRBV11-2 to TRBJ2-7; possible D gene TRBD1, 8 bases. In germline, CDR1 is SGHAT, CDR2 FQNNGV. Trimming stripped 10 bases from V and 4 bases from J, with 26 bases between. CDR3 length: 16 amino acids. CDR3 coding DNA: TGTGCCACCCAACCGAAGACAGGGGAGGGGAGATACGAGCAGTACTTC. This codes for CATQPKTGEGRYEQYF.